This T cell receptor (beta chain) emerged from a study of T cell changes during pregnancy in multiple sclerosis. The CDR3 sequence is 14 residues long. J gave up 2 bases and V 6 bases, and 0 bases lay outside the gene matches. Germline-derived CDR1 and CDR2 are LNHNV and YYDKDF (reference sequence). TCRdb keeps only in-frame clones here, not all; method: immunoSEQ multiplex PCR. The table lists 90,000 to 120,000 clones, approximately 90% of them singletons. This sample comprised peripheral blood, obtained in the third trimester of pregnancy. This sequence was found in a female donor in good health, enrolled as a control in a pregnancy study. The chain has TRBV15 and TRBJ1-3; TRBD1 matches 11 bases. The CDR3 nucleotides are TGTGCCACCAGGGGACAGGGGGCTGGAAACACCATATATTTT. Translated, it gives CATRGQGAGNTIYF. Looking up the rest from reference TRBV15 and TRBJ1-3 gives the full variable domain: DAMVIQNPRYQVTQFGKPVTLSCSQTLNHNVMYWYQQKSSQAPKLLFHYYDKDFNNEADTPDNFQSRRPNTSFCFLDIRSPGLGDTAMYLCATRGQGAGNTIYFGEGSWLTVV.